This TCR beta chain came from a study of T cell responses to AZD1222 COVID-19 vaccine. As for this clone: Its matching antigen is unknown.

Germline V CDR1 and CDR2: SGHNT, YYREEE (reference sequence). With 4 bases clipped from V and 2 bases from J, the junction kept 7 bases outside the gene matches. The CDR3 contains 18 residues. General observations from the study: None of the repertoires were sampled until the peak T cell response had passed. Donor demographics were predominantly white British with a female majority; clonal diversity may be underestimated.

Measured with immunoSEQ multiplex PCR; TCRdb has only the in-frame clones, and not every one. The sample carries about 140,000 clones, roughly 89% recorded once. This receptor was taken from an adult who received the MenACWY meningococcal vaccine as a control. The chain uses TRBV5-4 and TRBJ2-1; 15 bases fit TRBD2. Sample: peripheral blood, taken 28 days after the second dose of the MenACWY control vaccine. This chain's CDR3 is CASSEGLAGGLPYNEQFF. CDR3 sequence (DNA): TGTGCCAGCAGCGAGGGACTAGCGGGAGGCCTCCCCTACAATGAGCAGTTCTTC. Full variable domain (missing parts from reference TRBV5-4 and TRBJ2-1): ETGVTQSPTHLIKTRGQQVTLRCSSQSGHNTVSWYQQALGQGPQFIFQYYREEENGRGNFPPRFSGLQFPNYSSELNVNALELDDSALYLCASSEGLAGGLPYNEQFFGPGTRLTVL.